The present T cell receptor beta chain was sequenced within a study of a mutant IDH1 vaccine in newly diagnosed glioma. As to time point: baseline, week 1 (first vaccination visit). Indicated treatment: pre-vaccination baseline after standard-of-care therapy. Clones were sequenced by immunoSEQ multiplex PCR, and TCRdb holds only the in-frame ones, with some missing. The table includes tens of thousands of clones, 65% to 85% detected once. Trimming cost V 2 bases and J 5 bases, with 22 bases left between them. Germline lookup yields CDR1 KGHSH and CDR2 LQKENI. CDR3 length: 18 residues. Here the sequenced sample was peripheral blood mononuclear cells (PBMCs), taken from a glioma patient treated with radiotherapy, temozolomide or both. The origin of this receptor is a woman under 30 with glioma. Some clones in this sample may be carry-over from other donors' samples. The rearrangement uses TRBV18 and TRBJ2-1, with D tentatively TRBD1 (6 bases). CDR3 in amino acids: CASSPTLPGHKINNEQFF. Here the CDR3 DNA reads TGTGCCAGCTCACCAACACTCCCGGGACATAAAATCAACAATGAGCAGTTCTTC.